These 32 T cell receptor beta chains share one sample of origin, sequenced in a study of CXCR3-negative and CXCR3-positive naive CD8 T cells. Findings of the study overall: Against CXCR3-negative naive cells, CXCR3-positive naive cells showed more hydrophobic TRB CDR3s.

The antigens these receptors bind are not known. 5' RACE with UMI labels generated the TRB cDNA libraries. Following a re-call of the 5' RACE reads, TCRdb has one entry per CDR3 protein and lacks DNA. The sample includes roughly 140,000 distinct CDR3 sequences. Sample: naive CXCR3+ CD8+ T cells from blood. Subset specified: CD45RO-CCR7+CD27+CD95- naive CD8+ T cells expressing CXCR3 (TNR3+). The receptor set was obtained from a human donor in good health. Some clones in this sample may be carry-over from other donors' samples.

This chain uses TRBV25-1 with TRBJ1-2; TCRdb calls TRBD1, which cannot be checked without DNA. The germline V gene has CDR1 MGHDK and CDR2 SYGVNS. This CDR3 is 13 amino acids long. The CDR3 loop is CASSGGVEDGYTF.

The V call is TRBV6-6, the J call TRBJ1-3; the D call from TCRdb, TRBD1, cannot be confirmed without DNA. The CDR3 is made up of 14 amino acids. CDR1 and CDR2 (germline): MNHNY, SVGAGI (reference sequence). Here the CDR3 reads CASSYSIGANTIYF.

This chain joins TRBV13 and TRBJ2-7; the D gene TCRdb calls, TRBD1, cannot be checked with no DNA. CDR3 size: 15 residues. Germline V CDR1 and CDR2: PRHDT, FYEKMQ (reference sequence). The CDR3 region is CASSLRLAGQYEQYF.

Here the CDR3 reads CALGGWGSQETQYF. This rearrangement joins TRBV19 to TRBJ2-5; TCRdb designates TRBD1, a call that cannot be tested without DNA. This CDR3 spans 14 amino acids. CDR1 and CDR2 (germline): LNHDA, SQIVND (reference sequence).

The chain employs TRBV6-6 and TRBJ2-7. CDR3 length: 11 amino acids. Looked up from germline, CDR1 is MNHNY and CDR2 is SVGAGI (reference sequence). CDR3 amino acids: CASSQSYEQYF.

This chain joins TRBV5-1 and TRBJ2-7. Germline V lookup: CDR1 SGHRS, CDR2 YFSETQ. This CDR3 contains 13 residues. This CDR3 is CASSLDRSYEQYF.

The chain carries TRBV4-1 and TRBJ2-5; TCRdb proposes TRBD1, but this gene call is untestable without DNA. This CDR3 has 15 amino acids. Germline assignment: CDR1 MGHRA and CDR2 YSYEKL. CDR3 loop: CASSQPGRTQETQYF.

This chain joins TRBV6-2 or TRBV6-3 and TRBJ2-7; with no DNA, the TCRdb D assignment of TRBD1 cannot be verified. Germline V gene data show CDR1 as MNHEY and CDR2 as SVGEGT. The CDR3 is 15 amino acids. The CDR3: CASSPGTASSYEQYF.

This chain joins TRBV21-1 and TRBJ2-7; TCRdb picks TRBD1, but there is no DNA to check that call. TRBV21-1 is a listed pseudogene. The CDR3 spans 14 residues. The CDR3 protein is CASSKTGCPYEQYF.

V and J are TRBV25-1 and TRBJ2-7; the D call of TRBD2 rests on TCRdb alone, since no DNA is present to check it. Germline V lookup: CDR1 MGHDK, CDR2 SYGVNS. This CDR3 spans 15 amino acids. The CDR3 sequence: CASSEFWAEGYEQYF.

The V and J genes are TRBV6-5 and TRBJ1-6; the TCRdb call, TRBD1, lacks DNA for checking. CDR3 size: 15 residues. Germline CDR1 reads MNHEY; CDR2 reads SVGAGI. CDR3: CASSLWGQSNSPLHF.

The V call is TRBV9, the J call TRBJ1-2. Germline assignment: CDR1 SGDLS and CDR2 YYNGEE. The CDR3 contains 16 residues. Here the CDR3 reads CASSGFPTGTPYGYTF.

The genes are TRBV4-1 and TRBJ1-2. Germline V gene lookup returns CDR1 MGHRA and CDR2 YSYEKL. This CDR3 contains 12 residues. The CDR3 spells CASSRGIYGYTF.

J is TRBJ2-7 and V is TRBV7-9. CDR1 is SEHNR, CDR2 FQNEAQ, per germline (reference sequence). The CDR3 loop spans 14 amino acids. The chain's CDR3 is CASSLGDRHYEQYF.

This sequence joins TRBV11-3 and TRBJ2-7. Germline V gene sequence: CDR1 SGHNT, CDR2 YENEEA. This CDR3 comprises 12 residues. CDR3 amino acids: CASSLATDEQYF.

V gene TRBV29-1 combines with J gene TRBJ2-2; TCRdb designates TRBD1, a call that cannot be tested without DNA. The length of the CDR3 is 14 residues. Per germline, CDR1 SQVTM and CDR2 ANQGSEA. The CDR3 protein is CSVPAGSGGGELFF.

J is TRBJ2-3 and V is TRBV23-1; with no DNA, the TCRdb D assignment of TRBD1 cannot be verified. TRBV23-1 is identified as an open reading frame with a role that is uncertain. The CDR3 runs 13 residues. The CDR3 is CASRGHTPDTQYF.

The CDR3 is CASSLVPETYEQYF. The genes are TRBV7-2 and TRBJ2-7. The CDR3 loop spans 14 amino acids. Germline CDR1 SGHTA, CDR2 FQGNSA.

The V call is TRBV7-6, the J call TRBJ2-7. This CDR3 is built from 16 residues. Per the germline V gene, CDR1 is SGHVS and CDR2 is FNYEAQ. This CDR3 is CASSLLHSQSSYEQYF.

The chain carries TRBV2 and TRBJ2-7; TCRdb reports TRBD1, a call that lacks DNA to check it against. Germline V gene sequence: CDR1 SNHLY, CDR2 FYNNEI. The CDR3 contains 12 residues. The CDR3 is CASRGQGYELYF.

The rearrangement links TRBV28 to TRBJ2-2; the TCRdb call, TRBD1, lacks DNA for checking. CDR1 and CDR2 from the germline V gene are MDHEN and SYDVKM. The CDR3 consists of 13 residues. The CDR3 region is CASSLPGTGELFF. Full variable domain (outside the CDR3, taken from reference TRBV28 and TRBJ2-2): DVKVTQSSRYLVKRTGEKVFLECVQDMDHENMFWYRQDPGLGLRLIYFSYDVKMKEKGDIPEGYSVSREKKERFSLILESASTNQTSMYLCASSLPGTGELFFGEGSRLTVL.

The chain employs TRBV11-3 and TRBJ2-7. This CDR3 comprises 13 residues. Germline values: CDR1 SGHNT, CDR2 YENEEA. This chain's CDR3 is CASSFQASYEQYF.

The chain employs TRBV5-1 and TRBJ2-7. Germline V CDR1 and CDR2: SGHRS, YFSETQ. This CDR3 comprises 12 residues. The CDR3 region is CASSLVLGEQYF.

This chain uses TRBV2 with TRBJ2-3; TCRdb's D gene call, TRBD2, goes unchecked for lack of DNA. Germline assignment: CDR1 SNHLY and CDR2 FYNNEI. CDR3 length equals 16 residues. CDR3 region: CASSLRGGPSADTQYF.

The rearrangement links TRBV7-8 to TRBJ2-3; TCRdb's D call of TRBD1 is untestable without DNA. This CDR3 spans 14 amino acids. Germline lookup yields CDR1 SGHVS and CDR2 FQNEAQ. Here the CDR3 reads CASSPRDYTDTQYF.

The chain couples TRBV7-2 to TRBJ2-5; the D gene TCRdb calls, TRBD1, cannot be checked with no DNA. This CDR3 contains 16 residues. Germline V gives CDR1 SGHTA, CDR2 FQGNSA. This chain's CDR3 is CASNLGTGGSQETQYF.

CDR3 region: CASSLASGTEQYF. V usage is TRBV11-2 and J usage is TRBJ2-7; the D call of TRBD2 rests on TCRdb alone, since no DNA is present to check it. This CDR3 is built from 13 residues. CDR1 is SGHAT and CDR2 is FQNNGV in the germline V gene.

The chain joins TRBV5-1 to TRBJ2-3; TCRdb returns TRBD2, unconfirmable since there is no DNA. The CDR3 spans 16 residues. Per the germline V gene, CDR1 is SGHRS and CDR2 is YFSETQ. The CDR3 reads CASSPGLAGAEDTQYF.

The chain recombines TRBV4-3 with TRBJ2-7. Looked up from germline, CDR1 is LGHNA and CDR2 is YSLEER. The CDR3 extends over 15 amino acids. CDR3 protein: CASSQDPGSRYEQYF.

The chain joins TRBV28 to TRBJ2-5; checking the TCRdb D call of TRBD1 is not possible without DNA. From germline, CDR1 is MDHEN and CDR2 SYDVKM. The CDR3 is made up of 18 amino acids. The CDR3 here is CASSSNTSPDRAQETQYF. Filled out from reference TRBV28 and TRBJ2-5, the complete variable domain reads DVKVTQSSRYLVKRTGEKVFLECVQDMDHENMFWYRQDPGLGLRLIYFSYDVKMKEKGDIPEGYSVSREKKERFSLILESASTNQTSMYLCASSSNTSPDRAQETQYFGPGTRLLVL.

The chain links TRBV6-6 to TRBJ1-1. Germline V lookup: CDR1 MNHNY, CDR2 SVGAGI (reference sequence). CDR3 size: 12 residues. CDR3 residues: CASSYNLVEAFF.

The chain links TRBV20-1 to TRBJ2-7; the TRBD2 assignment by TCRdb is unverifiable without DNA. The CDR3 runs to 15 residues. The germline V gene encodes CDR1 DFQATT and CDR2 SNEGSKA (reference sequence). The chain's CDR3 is CSAREGGGVRYEQYF.